This TCR beta chain was recovered during a study of T cells after yellow fever vaccination. MiXCR, applied by TCRdb to the 5' RACE reads, yields one record per CDR3 protein. The sample holds 250,000 to 300,000 distinct CDR3 sequences, around 8.6% seen once. Germline loops: CDR1 SGDLS, CDR2 YYNGEE. The CDR3 extends over 14 amino acids. Between the trimmed V and J ends, which lost 3 bases and 1 base, there was a span of 7 bases. This clonotype was obtained from a man aged 18 to 29 who received the YFV17D yellow fever vaccine. The specimen was CD4+ T cells sorted from PBMCs, collected 5 days after the yellow fever booster vaccination. V and J are TRBV9 and TRBJ2-2; D perhaps matches TRBD1 (6 bases). This CDR3 reads CASSEQGNTGELFF. The CDR3 bases are TGTGCCAGCAGCGAACAGGGGAACACCGGGGAGCTGTTTTTT.